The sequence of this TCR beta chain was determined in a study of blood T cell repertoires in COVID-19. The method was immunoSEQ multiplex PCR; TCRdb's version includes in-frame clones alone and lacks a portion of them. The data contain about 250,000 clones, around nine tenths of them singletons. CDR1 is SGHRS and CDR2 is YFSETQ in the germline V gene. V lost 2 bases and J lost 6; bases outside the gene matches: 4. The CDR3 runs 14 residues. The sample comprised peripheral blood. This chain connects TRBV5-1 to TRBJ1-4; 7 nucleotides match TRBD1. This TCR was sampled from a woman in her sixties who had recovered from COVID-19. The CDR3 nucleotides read TGCGCCAGCAGCTTACAGGGGAACGATGAAAAACTGTTTTTT. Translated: CASSLQGNDEKLFF. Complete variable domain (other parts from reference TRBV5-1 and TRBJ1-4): KAGVTQTPRYLIKTRGQQVTLSCSPISGHRSVSWYQQTPGQGLQFLFEYFSETQRNKGNFPGRFSGRQFSNSRSEMNVSTLELGDSALYLCASSLQGNDEKLFFGSGTQLSVL.